Each of the 21 T cell receptor beta chains below was sequenced from the same sample in a study of T cells in Graves' hyperthyroidism and ophthalmopathy. Amplified regions were TCR beta CDR3 sequences from RNA transcripts. Initially, a first-round RT-PCR of the TCR CDR3 employed the HTBI primer set. TCRdb passed the multiplex PCR reads through MiXCR, listing each CDR3 protein once. The data hold fewer than 400,000 distinct CDR3 sequences, with more than 20% observed a single time. The sample comprised blood. These receptors originate from a man aged 50 or older with Graves' hyperthyroidism.

Only a few counts were recorded for this clonotype. Here the CDR3 reads CASSRRTGDQFF. Written as DNA, the CDR3 is TGTGCCAGCAGCCGGCGGACAGGCGATCAGTTCTTC. The chain has TRBV13 and TRBJ2-1; TRBD1 matches 7 bases. Germline-derived CDR1 and CDR2 are PRHDT and FYEKMQ (reference sequence). The CDR3 runs to 12 residues. Trimming removed 5 bases from V and 13 bases from J; junction bases left unmatched: 8.

The CDR3 DNA reads TGTGCCAGCAGCCAAGGTCTTGGGACACGCACTTACGAGCAGTACTTC. It translates to CASSQGLGTRTYEQYF. The chain employs TRBV4-2 and TRBJ2-7, with a possible D match to TRBD1 (6 bases). Trimming removed 1 base from V and 4 bases from J, with 17 bases in between. The length of the CDR3 is 16 residues. CDR1 and CDR2 (germline): LGHNA, YNFKEQ.

This clonotype was seen a few times. This sequence joins TRBV14 and TRBJ2-5; 9 nucleotides line up with TRBD2. This CDR3 is built from 15 residues. Germline lookup yields CDR1 SGHDN and CDR2 FVKESK. V was pared by 0 bases and J by 4 bases, with 3 bases of the junction left unmatched. The CDR3 DNA reads TGTGCCAGCAGCCAAGAGGCGGGAGGGGGAGAGACCCAGTACTTC. Translation gives CASSQEAGGGETQYF.

At least ten counts were recorded for this clonotype. The rearrangement uses TRBV7-8 and TRBJ2-1; D may be TRBD2 (5 bases). CDR1 SGHVS and CDR2 FQNEAQ come from the germline V gene. The CDR3 totals 16 residues. Trimming shortened V by 2 bases and J by 4 bases, and 15 bases separated the two germline ends. The CDR3 loop is CASSLRPQAVYNEQFF. DNA for the CDR3: TGTGCCAGCAGCTTAAGACCCCAAGCGGTATACAATGAGCAGTTCTTC.

The chain links TRBV9 to TRBJ2-5; TRBD2 agrees at 9 bases. The ends lost 3 bases at V and 4 bases at J; junction bases unmatched: 13. The CDR3 spans 17 residues. Germline values: CDR1 SGDLS, CDR2 YYNGEE. The CDR3 nucleotides are TGTGCCAGCAGCGCGCGTACGGGACTAGCAAAGGGAGAGACCCAGTACTTC. Translating it yields CASSARTGLAKGETQYF.

V gene TRBV12-3 or TRBV12-4 combines with J gene TRBJ1-4; D gene ambiguous. The germline V and J ends were trimmed by 5 bases and 1 base, with 8 bases remaining between them. There are 14 residues in the CDR3. CDR3: CASSDILTNEKLFF. CDR3 nucleotides: TGTGCCAGCAGTGACATCTTAACTAATGAAAAACTGTTTTTT.

In regard to this clonotype: This could be a read error, since a much larger clone is one nucleotide away. The chain links TRBV19 to TRBJ2-7; 11 nucleotides align to TRBD2. Looked up from germline, CDR1 is LNHDA and CDR2 is SQIVND (reference sequence). The CDR3 contains 16 residues. The CDR3 loop is CTSSIDSGRATYEQYF. CDR3 bases: TGTACCAGTAGTATTGATAGCGGGAGGGCCACCTACGAGCAGTACTTC.

This chain uses TRBV7-2 with TRBJ2-2, with no clear D. Deletions cut 5 bases from V and 1 base from J, with 14 bases between. The CDR3 loop spans 16 amino acids. Germline CDR1 is SGHTA and CDR2 is FQGNSA. The CDR3 reads CASSPPLRLNTGELFF. The CDR3 DNA sequence: TGTGCCAGCAGCCCCCCTCTGCGACTGAACACCGGGGAGCTGTTTTTT.

The CDR3 DNA sequence: TGTGCCACCAGCGAAACTCAGGGATTCGGGCAGCCCCAGCATTTT. Amino acids: CATSETQGFGQPQHF. The chain combines TRBV15 with TRBJ1-5, with D possibly being TRBD1 (5 bases). The CDR3 contains 15 residues. V lost 5 bases and J lost 7, with 18 bases in between. Germline V gives CDR1 LNHNV, CDR2 YYDKDF (reference sequence).

This clonotype was seen at least ten times. The J gene is TRBJ2-3, the V gene TRBV12-3 or TRBV12-4, with D uncertain. V was clipped by 6 bases and J by 2 bases, with 9 bases between them. The CDR3 contains 13 residues. The CDR3 nucleotides are TGTGCCAGCAGGGACCGGTCCACAGATACGCAGTATTTT. Amino acid sequence: CASRDRSTDTQYF.

Many counts were recorded for this clonotype. J is TRBJ1-1 and V is TRBV28; D gene ambiguous. The V gene lost 4 bases and the J gene lost 0 bases, with 9 bases spanning the gap. The CDR3 has 14 residues. The V gene's germline CDR1 is MDHEN and CDR2 SYDVKM. The CDR3 is CASSSGPLNTEAFF. DNA of the CDR3: TGTGCCAGCAGTTCCGGACCGCTGAACACTGAAGCTTTCTTT.

A remark on this clonotype: This could be a read error, since a much larger clone is one nucleotide away. The rearrangement links TRBV5-6 to TRBJ2-5; D is perhaps TRBD2 (6 bases). From germline, CDR1 is SGHDT and CDR2 YYEEEE. The CDR3 consists of 14 residues. The CDR3 loop reads CASSLVTRAETRYF. CDR3 sequence (DNA): TGTGCCAGCAGCTTGGTGACTAGAGCAGAGACCCGGTACTTC.

This clonotype was seen a handful of times. The chain links TRBV7-9 to TRBJ1-1; D is undetermined. The ends were cut back, 5 bases at V and 0 bases at J, with 16 bases in the middle. Germline assignment: CDR1 SEHNR and CDR2 FQNEAQ (reference sequence). This CDR3 is 16 amino acids long. This chain's CDR3 is CASSRIGTPMNTEAFF. The CDR3 nucleotides read TGTGCCAGCAGCCGAATCGGAACACCCATGAACACTGAAGCTTTCTTT.

This clonotype was seen more than once but under ten times. The rearrangement uses TRBV5-4 and TRBJ2-2; 8 bases are a match to TRBD1. Germline CDR1 reads SGHNT; CDR2 reads YYREEE (reference sequence). Trimming cost V 6 bases and J 9 bases; bases outside gene matches: 13. This CDR3 has 15 amino acids. CDR3 in amino acids: CASTTGQGGARELFF. The CDR3 nucleotides are TGTGCCAGCACCACCGGACAGGGCGGGGCGCGGGAGCTGTTTTTT.

The gene calls are TRBV28 and TRBJ2-1; 9 bases fit TRBD1. CDR1 is MDHEN, CDR2 SYDVKM, per germline. The CDR3 totals 15 residues. V gave up 5 bases and J gave up 2 bases; unmatched junction bases: 4. The chain's CDR3 is CASSTGTGTYNEQFF. The CDR3 coding sequence is TGTGCCAGCAGTACCGGGACAGGGACCTACAATGAGCAGTTCTTC.

The rearrangement joins TRBV18 to TRBJ2-5; D is perhaps TRBD1 (6 bases). V lost 2 bases, J lost 5 bases, and 12 bases lay in between. The CDR3 is 14 amino acids. Germline V CDR1 and CDR2: KGHSH, LQKENI. The CDR3 reads CASSPKQGGETQYF. The CDR3 bases are TGTGCCAGCTCACCAAAACAGGGCGGGGAGACCCAGTACTTC.

This clonotype was recorded at least ten times. Here the CDR3 DNA reads TGCGCCAGCAGCACCGGACTAGCGGGAGGGGTTAGCACAGATACGCAGTATTTT. Translated: CASSTGLAGGVSTDTQYF. The chain combines TRBV5-1 with TRBJ2-3, with 15 bases fitting TRBD2. CDR1 is SGHRS and CDR2 is YFSETQ in the germline V gene. With 4 bases clipped from V and 0 bases from J, the junction kept 6 bases outside the gene matches. This CDR3 contains 18 residues.

Points on this clonotype: A much bigger clone sits one base away, suggesting this may be a read error. J is TRBJ2-3 and V is TRBV12-3 or TRBV12-4; D is tentatively TRBD1 or TRBD2 (5 bases each). CDR3 size: 14 residues. The CDR3 DNA reads TGTGCCGGCAGTTTACGTTCTGGGGCGGGTACGCAGTATTTT. Encoded protein: CAGSLRSGAGTQYF.

This sequence joins TRBV30 and TRBJ2-3, with D possibly being TRBD1 or TRBD2 (5 bases each). Germline CDR1 reads GTSNPN; CDR2 reads SVGIG (reference sequence). Trimming stripped 2 bases from V and 2 bases from J, with 14 bases between. This CDR3 has 15 amino acids. The chain's CDR3 is CAWSYGAHNTDTQYF. The CDR3 DNA reads as TGTGCCTGGAGTTACGGGGCACATAACACAGATACGCAGTATTTT.

This clonotype has only a few counts. This rearrangement joins TRBV20-1 to TRBJ2-1; 8 positions match TRBD1. The CDR3 is made up of 15 amino acids. Germline V gives CDR1 DFQATT, CDR2 SNEGSKA (reference sequence). Trimming removed 6 bases from V and 3 bases from J; junction bases left unmatched: 10. CDR3 DNA sequence: TGCAGTGCCTACCCCCGGGACAGGCGCTACAATGAGCAGTTCTTC. This translates into CSAYPRDRRYNEQFF.

The chain recombines TRBV5-1 with TRBJ2-2, with D unclear. V was cut by 0 bases and J by 4 bases, with 7 bases left in between. This CDR3 comprises 14 residues. Germline loops: CDR1 SGHRS, CDR2 YFSETQ. As DNA, the CDR3 is TGCGCCAGCAGCTTGGTACTGGCCACCGGGGAGCTGTTTTTT. The encoded protein is CASSLVLATGELFF.